These T cell receptor beta chains were read from a single sample in a study of blood T cell repertoires in COVID-19. The assay was immunoSEQ multiplex PCR, and TCRdb's table has in-frame clones only and misses some. The table has under 200,000 clones, 84% seen once. Sequencing was carried out using peripheral blood. These receptor sequences come from a man aged 40-50 years who had recovered from COVID-19. Both conserved end residues are part of each CDR3. Fields, in order: CDR3 DNA, CDR3 protein, clone size, V gene, D gene, J gene. A D gene is named only where the DNA matches it firmly. Clone size is stated in some rows and not others, as once, few, many or a class when expanded.

CDR3nt: TGTGCCAGCAGGGCCGATCCGACTTATGGCTACACCTTC
CDR3aa: CASRADPTYGYTF
abundance: .
v_gene: TRBV2
d_gene: .
j_gene: TRBJ1-2

CDR3nt: TGTGCCAGCACCATCGGGTACGAGCAGTACTTC
CDR3aa: CASTIGYEQYF
abundance: few
v_gene: TRBV7-9
d_gene: .
j_gene: TRBJ2-7

CDR3nt: TGTGCCATCAGCCCCGGACAGGTCGGACAGCCCCAGCATTTT
CDR3aa: CAISPGQVGQPQHF
abundance: .
v_gene: TRBV10-3
d_gene: TRBD1
j_gene: TRBJ1-5

CDR3nt: TGTGCCAGCAGCCAACTCAGGGGGACTGAAGCTTTCTTT
CDR3aa: CASSQLRGTEAFF
abundance: .
v_gene: TRBV3-1/TRBV3-2
d_gene: TRBD1
j_gene: TRBJ1-1

CDR3nt: TGTGCCAGCAGCTTCGCCGGGACTAGCGGGAGCTACGAGCAGTACTTC
CDR3aa: CASSFAGTSGSYEQYF
abundance: .
v_gene: TRBV5-4
d_gene: TRBD2
j_gene: TRBJ2-7

CDR3nt: TGTGCCAGTACCTCGGACAGGGGGTTTGGAAACACCATATATTTT
CDR3aa: CASTSDRGFGNTIYF
abundance: .
v_gene: TRBV19
d_gene: TRBD1
j_gene: TRBJ1-3

CDR3nt: TGTGCCACTGGATTGGGACAGGGATTCTACGAGCAGTACTTC
CDR3aa: CATGLGQGFYEQYF
abundance: many
v_gene: TRBV5-3
d_gene: TRBD1
j_gene: TRBJ2-7

CDR3nt: TGTGCCATCAGTGCCGACATAAGCTCCTACAATGAGCAGTTCTTC
CDR3aa: CAISADISSYNEQFF
abundance: .
v_gene: TRBV10-3
d_gene: .
j_gene: TRBJ2-1

CDR3nt: TGTGCCAGCAGCGCAGGGACTAGCGGGAGAAGGGGGAGTGGGGGGGAGCAGTACTTC
CDR3aa: CASSAGTSGRRGSGGEQYF
abundance: once
v_gene: TRBV7-6
d_gene: TRBD2
j_gene: TRBJ2-7

CDR3nt: TGTGCCAGCCAGGGACAGGGGTTAATCGGGGAGCTGTTTTTT
CDR3aa: CASQGQGLIGELFF
abundance: .
v_gene: TRBV6-5
d_gene: TRBD1
j_gene: TRBJ2-2

CDR3nt: TGTGCCAGCAGCTTAGACAGGGCCTACGAGCAGTACTTC
CDR3aa: CASSLDRAYEQYF
abundance: .
v_gene: TRBV11-2
d_gene: .
j_gene: TRBJ2-7